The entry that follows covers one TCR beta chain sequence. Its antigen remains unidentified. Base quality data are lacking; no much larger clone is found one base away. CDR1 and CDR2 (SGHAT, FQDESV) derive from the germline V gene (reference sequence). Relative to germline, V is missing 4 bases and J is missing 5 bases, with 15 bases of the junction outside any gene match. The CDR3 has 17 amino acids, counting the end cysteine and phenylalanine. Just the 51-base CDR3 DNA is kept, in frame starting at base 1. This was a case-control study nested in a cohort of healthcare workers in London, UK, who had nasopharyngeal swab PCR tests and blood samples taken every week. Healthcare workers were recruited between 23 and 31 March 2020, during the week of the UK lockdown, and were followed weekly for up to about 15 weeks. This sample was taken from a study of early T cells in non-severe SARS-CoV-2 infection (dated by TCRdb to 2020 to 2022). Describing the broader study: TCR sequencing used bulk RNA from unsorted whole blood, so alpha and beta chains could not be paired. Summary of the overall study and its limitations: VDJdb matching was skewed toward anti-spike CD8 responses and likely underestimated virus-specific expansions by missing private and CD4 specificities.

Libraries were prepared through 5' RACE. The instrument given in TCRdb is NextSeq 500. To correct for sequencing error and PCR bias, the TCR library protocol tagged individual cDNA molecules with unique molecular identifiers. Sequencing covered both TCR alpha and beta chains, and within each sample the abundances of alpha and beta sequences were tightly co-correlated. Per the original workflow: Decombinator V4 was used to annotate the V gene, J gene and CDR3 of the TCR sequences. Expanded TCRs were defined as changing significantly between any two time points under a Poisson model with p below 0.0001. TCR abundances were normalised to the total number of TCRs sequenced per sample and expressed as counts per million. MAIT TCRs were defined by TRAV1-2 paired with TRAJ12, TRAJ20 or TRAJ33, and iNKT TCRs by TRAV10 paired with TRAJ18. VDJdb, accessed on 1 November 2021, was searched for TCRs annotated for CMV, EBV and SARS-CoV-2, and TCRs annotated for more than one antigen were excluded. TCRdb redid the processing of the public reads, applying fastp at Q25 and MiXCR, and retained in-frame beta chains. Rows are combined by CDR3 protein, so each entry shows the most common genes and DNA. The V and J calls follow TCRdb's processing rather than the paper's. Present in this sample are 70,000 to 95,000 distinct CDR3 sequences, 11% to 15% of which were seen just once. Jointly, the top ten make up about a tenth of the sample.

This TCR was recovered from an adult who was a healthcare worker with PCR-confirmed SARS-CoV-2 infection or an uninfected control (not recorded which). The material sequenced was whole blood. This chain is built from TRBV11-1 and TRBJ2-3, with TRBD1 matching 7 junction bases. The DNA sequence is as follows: TGTGCCAGCAGCTCCGGTAGTAGGGGGCCCGGAGAAGATACGCAGTATTTT. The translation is CASSSGSRGPGEDTQYF. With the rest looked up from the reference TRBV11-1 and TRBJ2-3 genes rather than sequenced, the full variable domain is EAEVAQSPRYKITEKSQAVAFWCDPISGHATLYWYRQILGQGPELLVQFQDESVVDDSQLPKDRFSAERLKGVDSTLKIQPAELGDSAMYLCASSSGSRGPGEDTQYFGPGTRLTVL.